These 15 T cell receptor beta chains came from one sample sequenced in a study of control samples from healthy donors and cancer patients. Some clones are missing from TCRdb's copy, which holds only in-frame ones; the method was immunoSEQ multiplex PCR. The repertoire has approximately 90,000 clones, about 88% of them found once; the top ten carry roughly 39%. Sequencing was carried out using PBMCs. The receptors were sampled from a man between 65 and 85 years old with lung cancer.

This chain connects TRBV5-6 to TRBJ2-7, with D tentatively TRBD1 (6 bases). V dropped 0 bases and J dropped 4 bases, with 11 bases sitting between them. The germline CDR1 and CDR2 sequences are SGHDT and YYEEEE. The CDR3 extends over 14 amino acids. This CDR3 is CASSLGGQSYEQYF. The CDR3 DNA reads TGTGCCAGCAGCTTGGGGGGGCAGAGTTACGAGCAGTACTTC.

The rearrangement uses TRBV19 and TRBJ1-1; D remains unclear. This CDR3 has 16 residues. Germline values: CDR1 LNHDA, CDR2 SQIVND (reference sequence). Between the trimmed V and J ends, which lost 4 bases and 0 bases, there was a span of 15 bases. CDR3 protein: CASSSPSQFMNTEAFF. In nucleotides, the CDR3 is TGTGCCAGTAGTAGCCCCTCCCAGTTCATGAACACTGAAGCTTTCTTT.

The rearrangement links TRBV7-8 to TRBJ2-1; D is uncertain. The V gene's germline CDR1 is SGHVS and CDR2 FQNEAQ. V shed 8 bases and J shed 2 bases, with 16 bases lying between them. CDR3 size: 15 residues. Here the CDR3 reads CASGKTHLTYNEQFF. The CDR3 DNA follows: TGTGCCAGCGGCAAGACTCACTTAACCTACAATGAGCAGTTCTTC. Full variable domain (missing parts from reference TRBV7-8 and TRBJ2-1): GAGVSQSPRYKVAKRGQDVALRCDPISGHVSLFWYQQALGQGPEFLTYFQNEAQLDKSGLPSDRFFAERPEGSVSTLKIQRTQQEDSAVYLCASGKTHLTYNEQFFGPGTRLTVL.

The chain has TRBV5-8 and TRBJ1-4, with a weak D call TRBD1 (5 bases). Germline V gives CDR1 SGHTS, CDR2 YDEGEE. This CDR3 spans 14 amino acids. V gave up 3 bases and J gave up 5 bases, with 11 bases separating them. DNA for the CDR3: TGTGCCAGCAGCTGGGACCGAGGGAATGAAAAACTGTTTTTT. Translating gives CASSWDRGNEKLFF. Full variable domain (remainder filled in from reference TRBV5-8 and TRBJ1-4): EAGVTQSPTHLIKTRGQQATLRCSPISGHTSVYWYQQALGLGLQFLLWYDEGEERNRGNFPPRFSGRQFPNYSSELNVNALELEDSALYLCASSWDRGNEKLFFGSGTQLSVL.

This sequence joins TRBV21-1 and TRBJ2-4; TRBD2 reflects the table's D call only, with no check against the DNA. TRBV21-1 is labeled a pseudogene. The CDR3 is made up of 17 amino acids. The CDR3 sequence is CASSKRGGKLAKNIQYF. CDR3 in DNA: TGTGCCAGCAGCAAAAGAGGAGGAAAACTAGCCAAAAACATTCAGTACTTC.

The chain links TRBV30 to TRBJ2-3; 10 bases align to TRBD2. Per the germline V gene, CDR1 is GTSNPN and CDR2 is SVGIG (reference sequence). The ends lost 2 bases at V and 0 bases at J; junction bases unmatched: 11. The CDR3 has 18 residues. CDR3 amino acids: CAWSRPSGGPVSTDTQYF. The CDR3 DNA is TGTGCCTGGAGTAGGCCTAGCGGGGGCCCAGTCAGCACAGATACGCAGTATTTT.

The chain couples TRBV14 to TRBJ2-1; 7 nucleotides agree with TRBD1. Per the germline V gene, CDR1 is SGHDN and CDR2 is FVKESK. The CDR3 has 16 residues. Trimming took 0 bases from V and 3 from J; bases not matched to a gene: 5. The CDR3, as DNA: TGTGCCAGCAGCCAAGATCCACAGGGGTACTACAATGAGCAGTTCTTC. Translated: CASSQDPQGYYNEQFF. The entire variable domain, with the rest obtained from reference TRBV14 and TRBJ2-1, is as follows: EAGVTQFPSHSVIEKGQTVTLRCDPISGHDNLYWYRRVMGKEIKFLLHFVKESKQDESGMPNNRFLAERTGGTYSTLKVQPAELEDSGVYFCASSQDPQGYYNEQFFGPGTRLTVL.

The V and J genes are TRBV15 and TRBJ1-4; D remains ambiguous. Trimming stripped 1 base from V and 4 bases from J, with 13 bases between. Germline CDR1 is LNHNV and CDR2 is YYDKDF (reference sequence). There are 16 residues in the CDR3. The CDR3 nucleotides are TGTGCCACCAGCAGAGTCGAGCGGCTCATTAATGAAAAACTGTTTTTT. This gives the protein CATSRVERLINEKLFF.

This chain uses TRBV6-5 with TRBJ2-7, with TRBD2 as a possible D gene (5 bases). The V end was cut by 5 bases, the J end by 4 bases, with 18 bases between. Germline CDR1 and CDR2: MNHEY and SVGAGI. CDR3 length: 15 amino acids. CDR3 nucleotides: TGTGCCAGCAGTCGCGCCTCAACTAGTCGGTACGAGCAGTACTTC. This gives the protein CASSRASTSRYEQYF.

The chain couples TRBV6-5 to TRBJ2-7; possibly TRBD1 for D (6 bases). This CDR3 region has 13 residues. Germline lookup yields CDR1 MNHEY and CDR2 SVGAGI. Deletions cut 6 bases from V and 5 bases from J, with 14 bases between. CDR3 protein: CASSKSGVHEQYF. CDR3 in DNA: TGTGCCAGCAGCAAGTCAGGGGTCCACGAGCAGTACTTC.

The chain uses TRBV7-6 and TRBJ2-5; TRBD2 might be the D (7 bases). Trimming removed 2 bases at V and 5 bases at J, with 18 bases between. Germline loops: CDR1 SGHVS, CDR2 FNYEAQ. The CDR3 covers 16 residues. As DNA, the CDR3 is TGTGCCAGCAGCTTAAGGGGGGGGGCAGTTCAGGAGACCCAGTACTTC. Translating gives CASSLRGGAVQETQYF.

The chain uses TRBV5-5 and TRBJ1-5; D is undetermined. The CDR3 is made up of 15 amino acids. Looked up from germline, CDR1 is SGHKS and CDR2 is YYEKEE (reference sequence). Trimming pared 2 bases from V and 3 bases from J, leaving 12 bases between. The DNA of the CDR3 is TGTGCCAGCAGCTTTTCTTGGGGAAACAATCAGCCCCAGCATTTT. Its translation: CASSFSWGNNQPQHF.

V gene TRBV19 combines with J gene TRBJ2-2; 7 nucleotides align to TRBD1. Germline-derived CDR1 and CDR2 are LNHDA and SQIVND (reference sequence). The J segment lost 7 bases and the V segment lost 1 base, leaving 6 bases of the junction unmatched. This CDR3 comprises 15 residues. The CDR3 here is CASSIGVQGIGELFF. The CDR3 region has the DNA TGTGCCAGTAGTATAGGGGTACAGGGGATCGGGGAGCTGTTTTTT. The full variable domain, its missing parts supplied by reference TRBV19 and TRBJ2-2, is DGGITQSPKYLFRKEGQNVTLSCEQNLNHDAMYWYRQDPGQGLRLIYYSQIVNDFQKGDIAEGYSVSREKKESFPLTVTSAQKNPTAFYLCASSIGVQGIGELFFGEGSRLTVL.

CDR3 DNA sequence: TGTGCCAGCAGTGGACCGAGGGATCTGAACACTGAAGCTTTCTTT. Protein sequence: CASSGPRDLNTEAFF. This chain uses TRBV7-9 with TRBJ1-1; D gene unclear. Germline assignment: CDR1 SEHNR and CDR2 FQNEAQ (reference sequence). With 6 bases removed from V and 0 bases from J, the gap between germline ends came to 14 bases. The CDR3 is made up of 15 amino acids.

The V gene is TRBV11-2, the J gene TRBJ2-7, with D maybe TRBD2 (7 bases). V was shortened by 1 base and J by 3 bases, with 13 bases between the two germline ends. This CDR3 has 15 residues. Germline V gene data show CDR1 as SGHAT and CDR2 as FQNNGV. The CDR3 spells CASSLGGGPYYEQYF. Here the CDR3 DNA reads TGTGCCAGCAGCTTAGGGGGGGGCCCCTACTACGAGCAGTACTTC.